Here is one TCR beta chain with its context. The antigen is unknown. The sample carries other DNA sequences with the same CDR3. The source of around 1.8 micrograms of genomic DNA for TCR beta libraries was cryopreserved PBMCs. Germline V lookup: CDR1 SGDLS, CDR2 YYNGEE. The J segment lost 3 bases and the V segment lost 3 bases, leaving 5 bases of the junction unmatched. This CDR3 is built from 15 residues. Clones were sequenced by immunoSEQ multiplex PCR, and TCRdb holds only the in-frame ones, with some missing. The table records approximately 320,000 clones, roughly 67% of them present only once. This entry belongs to a study of cytotoxic CD8 clonotypes in ibrutinib-treated CLL. Study summary: Mean yields were nearly 260,000 productive templates and some 90,000 productive rearrangements per sample. Study outcomes and limitations: Private clonotypes, not public ones, expanded at ibrutinib response.

This chain links TRBV9 with TRBJ1-3, with TRBD1 matching over 8 bases. The sample was PBMCs, taken after 36 months of ibrutinib treatment. This clonotype was obtained from a human donor with chronic lymphocytic leukemia. The CDR3 loop reads CASSATGGSGNTIYF. The CDR3 DNA reads as TGTGCCAGCAGCGCCACAGGGGGAAGTGGAAACACCATATATTTT. The full variable domain, with the rest looked up from reference TRBV9 and TRBJ1-3, is DSGVTQTPKHLITATGQRVTLRCSPRSGDLSVYWYQQSLDQGLQFLIQYYNGEERAKGNILERFSAQQFPDLHSELNLSSLELGDSALYFCASSATGGSGNTIYFGEGSWLTVV.